These 4 T cell receptor beta chains originate from one sample sequenced in a study of blood T cell repertoires in COVID-19. Sequencing was performed with immunoSEQ multiplex PCR; in TCRdb, only in-frame clones are kept and a portion is missing. Of some 350,000 clones in the sample, about 87% were seen once. The specimen was PBMCs or T cells enriched from blood (not recorded which). Source of these receptors: a man aged 25-45 years who had recovered from COVID-19.

The rearrangement joins TRBV3-1 (or the pseudogene TRBV3-2) to TRBJ2-3, with TRBD2 matching 13 bases. The CDR3 is 17 residues long. The V gene end was trimmed by 4 bases and the J gene end by 4 bases; junction bases not matched to a gene: 8. Looked up from germline, CDR1 is LGHDT and CDR2 is YNNKEL (reference sequence). The CDR3 nucleotides read TGTGCCAGCAGCCGGGTAAGACTAGCGGGGGGACCAGATACGCAGTATTTT. Its protein product is CASSRVRLAGGPDTQYF.

The chain links TRBV3-1 (or the pseudogene TRBV3-2) to TRBJ1-1; D remains ambiguous. Germline assignment: CDR1 LGHDT and CDR2 YNNKEL (reference sequence). The V end was cut by 1 base, the J end by 11 bases, with 8 bases between. This CDR3 region has 11 residues. The CDR3 bases are TGTGCCAGCAGCCAAGGGACTGGGGCTTTCTTT. It is translated as CASSQGTGAFF.

This chain connects TRBV5-4 to TRBJ2-5, with 9 bases fitting TRBD1. This CDR3 has 15 amino acids. Germline CDR1 SGHNT, CDR2 YYREEE (reference sequence). V shed 4 bases, J shed 5 bases, and the junction held 9 bases outside the gene matches. CDR3 sequence: CASSRGQGSGETQYF. DNA for the CDR3: TGTGCCAGCAGCAGGGGACAGGGCTCCGGGGAGACCCAGTACTTC.

This sequence joins TRBV12-5 and TRBJ1-5; 9 bases line up with TRBD1. This CDR3 spans 16 amino acids. Germline assignment: CDR1 LGHNT and CDR2 FRNRAP. V dropped 5 bases and J dropped 3; count of bases not matched to a gene: 8. The CDR3 region is CASGRRTGEDNQPQHF. The CDR3 DNA reads as TGTGCTAGTGGTCGACGGACAGGGGAGGACAATCAGCCCCAGCATTTT.